These 12 T cell receptor beta chains originate from one sample sequenced in a study of blood T cell repertoires in COVID-19. Libraries were prepared by immunoSEQ multiplex PCR; TCRdb keeps only in-frame clonotypes and omits some of them. The data contain approximately 150,000 clones, 82% of them singletons. Material: peripheral blood. The receptors originated from an older woman with acute or convalescent COVID-19.

J is TRBJ2-3 and V is TRBV5-1, with D possibly TRBD2 on 6 matching bases. This CDR3 has 14 amino acids. Between the trimmed V and J ends, which lost 3 bases and 1 base, there was a span of 9 bases. Germline loops: CDR1 SGHRS, CDR2 YFSETQ. The CDR3 spells CASSSGDGTDTQYF. The DNA of the CDR3 is TGCGCCAGCAGCTCGGGGGATGGCACAGATACGCAGTATTTT.

The chain links TRBV7-9 to TRBJ1-2; D gene ambiguous. The V and J ends lost 1 base and 1 base respectively, with 7 bases between them. From germline, CDR1 is SEHNR and CDR2 FQNEAQ (reference sequence). The CDR3 consists of 14 residues. CDR3 nucleotides: TGTGCCAGCAGCTTAGGCATGAGTAACTATGGCTACACCTTC. Protein product: CASSLGMSNYGYTF.

This sequence joins TRBV15 and TRBJ1-1; D remains unclear. CDR3 length: 17 residues. Trimming cost V 1 base and J 0 bases, with 15 bases left between them. CDR1 is LNHNV, CDR2 YYDKDF, per germline (reference sequence). The CDR3 here is CATSRGRGANMNTEAFF. The CDR3 DNA is TGTGCCACCAGCAGAGGCCGAGGAGCTAACATGAACACTGAAGCTTTCTTT. The entire variable domain, with the rest obtained from reference TRBV15 and TRBJ1-1, is as follows: DAMVIQNPRYQVTQFGKPVTLSCSQTLNHNVMYWYQQKSSQAPKLLFHYYDKDFNNEADTPDNFQSRRPNTSFCFLDIRSPGLGDTAMYLCATSRGRGANMNTEAFFGQGTRLTVV.

V is TRBV9 and J is TRBJ2-3; D is ambiguous. The CDR3 has 12 amino acids. Deletions cut 3 bases from V and 7 bases from J, with 9 bases between. Per the germline V gene, CDR1 is SGDLS and CDR2 is YYNGEE. In nucleotides, the CDR3 is TGTGCCAGCAGCGATGAATCTAATACGCAGTATTTT. It yields the protein CASSDESNTQYF.

The rearrangement joins TRBV9 to TRBJ2-5; D possibly corresponds to TRBD2 (6 bases). This CDR3 contains 14 residues. Trimming took off 4 bases at V and 2 bases at J, with 12 bases between the two ends. The V gene's germline CDR1 is SGDLS and CDR2 YYNGEE. Here the CDR3 DNA reads TGTGCCAGCAGCCCCGGGACTTTTCAAGAGACCCAGTACTTC. The encoded protein is CASSPGTFQETQYF.

The gene calls are TRBV12-3 or TRBV12-4 and TRBJ2-3; TRBD2 is a possible D gene (5 bases). V was shortened by 9 bases and J by 5 bases, with 15 bases between the two germline ends. This CDR3 is 13 amino acids long. The CDR3 loop reads CASSGPRGDTQYF. The CDR3 DNA reads TGTGCCAGTTCCGGGCCTCGGGGAGATACGCAGTATTTT.

This sequence joins TRBV24-1 and TRBJ2-3; D remains unclear. The germline V and J ends were trimmed by 8 bases and 2 bases, with 10 bases remaining between them. The CDR3 loop spans 13 amino acids. Germline CDR1 KGHDR, CDR2 SFDVKD. CDR3 region: CATMGRSTDTQYF. The CDR3 region has the DNA TGTGCCACCATGGGCAGATCCACAGATACGCAGTATTTT.

This clone was seen a few times. J is TRBJ2-1 and V is TRBV3-1 (or the pseudogene TRBV3-2), with 9 nucleotides matching TRBD1. This CDR3 has 14 amino acids. Germline CDR1 is LGHDT and CDR2 is YNNKEL (reference sequence). V shed 6 bases and J 4 bases; nucleotides not matched to a gene: 4. The CDR3 DNA follows: TGTGCCAGCAGGGACAGGGGCGTATACAATGAGCAGTTCTTC. Amino acids: CASRDRGVYNEQFF.

The chain uses TRBV27 and TRBJ1-3; 7 nucleotides agree with TRBD1. CDR3 size: 16 residues. V lost 2 bases and J lost 0; bases outside the gene matches: 4. CDR1 and CDR2 (germline): MNHEY, SMNVEV (reference sequence). The CDR3, as DNA: TGTGCCAGCAGTTTAACAGGGGCACCCTCTGGAAACACCATATATTTT. Its translation: CASSLTGAPSGNTIYF.

The rearrangement joins TRBV25-1 to TRBJ1-1; 10 bases are shared with TRBD1. Germline-derived CDR1 and CDR2 are MGHDK and SYGVNS. V trimming: 5 bases; J trimming: 3 bases; junction bases outside the gene matches: 3. The CDR3 sequence is 14 residues long. The DNA for the CDR3 is TGTGCCAGCAGTAGGACAGGGGGTGACACTGAAGCTTTCTTT. This codes for CASSRTGGDTEAFF.

The V and J genes are TRBV4-2 and TRBJ1-6; D ambiguous. The germline V gene encodes CDR1 LGHNA and CDR2 YNFKEQ. The CDR3 sequence is 15 residues long. V was cut by 0 bases and J by 7 bases, with 10 bases left in between. CDR3 loop: CASSQETGGNSPLHF. The CDR3 nucleotides read TGTGCCAGCAGCCAAGAGACGGGAGGCAATTCACCCCTCCACTTT.

In regard to this clone: Other nucleotide sequences from this sample produce the same CDR3. The J gene is TRBJ2-5, the V gene TRBV7-2; 9 bases map to TRBD1. Losses at the gene ends were 3 bases for V and 2 bases for J; bases not matched to a gene: 1. This CDR3 contains 14 residues. Germline values: CDR1 SGHTA, CDR2 FQGNSA. The CDR3 DNA sequence: TGTGCCAGCAGCTTTGACAGGGGGCAAGAGACCCAGTACTTC. Its protein is CASSFDRGQETQYF.